Below, one T cell receptor (beta chain) is given with its context. Its target is not known. The sample's time point: cycle 4 day 1 (C4D1), after 6 weeks of nivolumab. Exposure to brentuximab vedotin varied, and each patient had relapsed following autologous stem cell transplantation. Researchers pulled CD8+ T cells out of thawed PBMCs using magnetic negative selection. CDR1 is SQVTM, CDR2 ANQGSEA, per germline. The CDR3 covers 13 residues. V was clipped by 7 bases and J by 10 bases, with 17 bases between them. These data come from a study of PD-1 blockade in classical Hodgkin lymphoma. Whole-study results and caveats: With CD4+ cells, TCR diversity rose significantly by C4D1, but not with CD8+ cells. Repertoire differences have undefined causes, possibly disease activity or prior therapy. Baseline TCR diversity was reportedly lower in newly diagnosed patients than in healthy donors. It was reported as lower still in relapsed/refractory patients. Whoever responded completely had baseline diversity much like that seen in newly diagnosed patients.

Libraries were prepared by immunoSEQ multiplex PCR; TCRdb keeps only in-frame clonotypes and omits some of them. The table includes approximately 14,000 clones, around nine tenths detected once. This chain links TRBV29-1 with TRBJ1-6; D is ambiguous. The TCR comes from a human donor with classical Hodgkin lymphoma. Sequencing used CD8+ T cells from blood, obtained before the fourth cycle of nivolumab. In DNA form, the CDR3 reads TGCAGCGCAGCTTTAGAGGGCGGATCACCCCTCCACTTT. Its translation: CSAALEGGSPLHF.